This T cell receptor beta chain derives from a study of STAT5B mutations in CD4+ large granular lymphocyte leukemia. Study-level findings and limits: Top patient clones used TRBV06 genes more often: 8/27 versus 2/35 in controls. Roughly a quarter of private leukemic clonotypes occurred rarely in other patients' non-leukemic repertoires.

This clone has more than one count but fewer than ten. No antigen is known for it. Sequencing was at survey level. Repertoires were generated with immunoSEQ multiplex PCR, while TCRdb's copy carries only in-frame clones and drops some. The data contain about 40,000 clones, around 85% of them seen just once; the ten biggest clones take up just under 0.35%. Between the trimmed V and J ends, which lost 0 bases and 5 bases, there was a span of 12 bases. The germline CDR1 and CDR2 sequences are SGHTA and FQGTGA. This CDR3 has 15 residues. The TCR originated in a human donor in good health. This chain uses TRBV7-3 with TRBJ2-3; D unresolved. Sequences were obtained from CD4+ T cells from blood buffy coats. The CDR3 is CASSLTWQRGDTQYF. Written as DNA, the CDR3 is TGTGCCAGCAGCTTAACCTGGCAGCGAGGAGATACGCAGTATTTT.